Detailed here is one TCR beta chain. Its cognate antigen is unknown. It was with 60 Vbeta and 13 Jbeta primers that the PCR ran. Sequencing used immunoSEQ multiplex PCR; TCRdb keeps in-frame clones, though not all of them. The sample records tens of thousands of clones, roughly 69% being singletons. The data are from a study of cytomegalovirus exposure and HLA in healthy donors. Study-wide results and caveats: Using a false discovery rate of 0.05, a later analysis showed that about 16,000 TCR beta sequences were associated with HLA alleles.

While unrecorded immune exposures were likely, the donors were nominally healthy when sampled. Input material: PBMCs. The source of this sequence is a woman between 25 and 40 years old in good health and CMV-seronegative.

The CDR3 region has the DNA TGTGCCAGTAGTATTGGGGCGAGAACAGATACGCAGTATTTT. This gives the protein CASSIGARTDTQYF. The chain recombines TRBV19 with TRBJ2-3, with D possibly TRBD1 on 5 matching bases. The CDR3 loop spans 14 amino acids. The V and J ends lost 3 bases and 3 bases respectively, with 10 bases between them. Germline loops: CDR1 LNHDA, CDR2 SQIVND (reference sequence).